The clone carrying this T cell receptor (beta chain) has a handful of counts. What it binds is not known. Clones were read by immunoSEQ multiplex PCR, and TCRdb kept only the in-frame ones, dropping some. This repertoire shows roughly 92,000 clones, under 95% found once; its top ten account for approximately 0.81%. This sample is drawn from a study of OX40 agonist ivuxolimab in advanced cancers. The wider study: Partial responses were observed in three patients, of whom one had hepatocellular carcinoma and two had cutaneous melanoma.

The CDR3 runs to 14 residues. Germline values: CDR1 SEHNR, CDR2 FQNEAQ (reference sequence). The germline V and J ends were trimmed by 5 bases and 4 bases, with 11 bases remaining between them. Whole-study findings and limits: Clonal expansion in partial responders at 0.1-3.0 mg/kg ranked among the lowest.

Enrollment shut out patients with autoimmune disease history or systemic immunosuppression. Peripheral blood came from all dose cohorts at three timepoints. This clonotype was sampled from an adult with an advanced solid tumor such as melanoma, head and neck, liver or kidney cancer. The sample was CD4+ or CD8+ T cells sorted from blood, taken in a trial of the OX40 agonist ivuxolimab. The rearrangement joins TRBV7-9 to TRBJ2-2; D perhaps matches TRBD1 (5 bases). CDR3 DNA: TGTGCCAGCAGCAAACAGACAGCCACCGGGGAGCTGTTTTTT. It yields the protein CASSKQTATGELFF.